In this sample, the clone carrying this T cell receptor (beta chain) turned up a few times. CDR3 length equals 13 residues. Trimming left V 9 bases short and J 2 bases short, with 8 bases between. Germline values: CDR1 MNHEY, CDR2 SMNVEV (reference sequence). The record originates from a study of T cells in Graves' hyperthyroidism and ophthalmopathy. What was amplified from RNA transcripts were TCR beta CDR3 regions. TCR CDR3 regions were first amplified by RT-PCR with HTBI primers. From the multiplex PCR reads, TCRdb called clonotypes with MiXCR, one entry per CDR3 protein. Of roughly 570,000 distinct CDR3 sequences listed, 46% are singletons. Diagnosis rested on symptoms, serum thyroxine and TRAb, thyroid ultrasound, and orbital computed tomography.

V gene TRBV27 combines with J gene TRBJ2-6; D gene ambiguous. This TCR came from a woman aged 18-35 years with Graves' hyperthyroidism. Material: peripheral blood or thyroid tissue (not recorded which). The CDR3 nucleotides read TGTGCCAGTACAGATGCTGGGGCCAACGTCCTGACTTTC. Translating gives CASTDAGANVLTF.